The source of this TCR beta chain is a study of kidney transplant recipient with SARS-CoV-2 infection. Many counts were recorded for this clonotype. V lost 1 base, J lost 5 bases, and 5 bases lay in between. The CDR3 covers 13 residues. Germline V gene sequence: CDR1 LNHDA, CDR2 SQIVND (reference sequence). TCRdb re-called the reads with MiXCR, one entry per CDR3 protein. The table records 200,000 to 300,000 distinct CDR3 sequences, under 30% of them present only once. The TCR comes from a male patient aged 25 to 39 who had COVID-19 and was a kidney transplant recipient. Some T cells may be provided by the graft donor. The genes are TRBV19 and TRBJ2-2; possible D gene TRBD1, 5 bases. The specimen was a blood sample, collected at baseline and on day 111 from a kidney transplant recipient. The DNA for the CDR3 is TGTGCCAGTAGTATAGCAGGGACCGGGGAGCTGTTTTTT. This gives the protein CASSIAGTGELFF.